A single sample is the source of the 10 T cell receptor beta chains below, sequenced in a study of human CD4 T cells and Enterobacteriaceae. The repertoire was sequenced with immunoSEQ multiplex PCR; TCRdb's copy has only in-frame clones and lacks some. This repertoire shows more than 1,000 clones, around a third found once; its top ten account for approximately 33%. FACS sorting after 6-7 days collected CFSE-low CD25+ ICOS+ proliferating activated T cells. Sorted memory CD4+ T cells were CFSE-labeled and cultured 2:1 with irradiated antigen-pulsed autologous monocytes. All CD4+ cells other than CD45RA+CCR7+CD95- naive cells were sorted as memory, over 98% pure. Sequencing used bacteria-reactive CD4+ T cells grown in culture. Regarding subset: CFSE-low proliferating memory CD4 T cells sorted after in vitro stimulation with a heat-inactivated bacterium or M. tuberculosis lysate. The receptors originated from a human donor in good health.

CDR3 sequence (DNA): TGTGCCAGCAGCTTAGAACGAAGACGGACGGAAACGAGCTCCTATAATTCACCCCTCCACTTT. It encodes CASSLERRRTETSSYNSPLHF. V usage is TRBV7-7 and J usage is TRBJ1-6, with D unresolved. Germline CDR1 is SSHAT and CDR2 is FNYEAQ (reference sequence). V was cut by 1 base and J by 0 bases, with 22 bases left in between. The CDR3 extends over 21 amino acids. Looking up the rest from reference TRBV7-7 and TRBJ1-6 gives the full variable domain: GAGVSQSPRYKVTKRGQDVTLRCDPISSHATLYWYQQALGQGPEFLTYFNYEAQPDKSGLPSDRFSAERPEGSISTLTIQRTEQRDSAMYRCASSLERRRTETSSYNSPLHFGNGTRLTVT.

This clone came up once. This sequence may be a read error, since a much larger clone differs from it by one base. This chain connects TRBV7-2 to TRBJ2-7, with D unresolved. Germline CDR1 SGHTA, CDR2 FQGNSA. This CDR3 is 15 amino acids long. CDR3 protein: CASNLAGTAAYEQYF. The CDR3 DNA is TGTGCCAGCAACTTAGCTGGAACCGCAGCCTACGAGCAGTACTTC. The complete variable domain, with remaining parts taken from reference TRBV7-2 and TRBJ2-7, reads GAGVSQSPSNKVTEKGKDVELRCDPISGHTALYWYRQSLGQGLEFLIYFQGNSAPDKSGLPSDRFSAERTGGSVSTLTIQRTQQEDSAVYLCASNLAGTAAYEQYFGPGTRLTVT.

The V call is TRBV5-5, the J call TRBJ2-7; 10 bases line up with TRBD2. Germline trimming cut 2 bases from V and 6 bases from J; bases unmatched to any gene: 5. The CDR3 loop spans 14 amino acids. Per germline, CDR1 SGHKS and CDR2 YYEKEE (reference sequence). The CDR3 DNA follows: TGTGCCAGCAGCTTAGCGGGAGGGATAGCCGAGCAGTACTTC. Amino acids: CASSLAGGIAEQYF.

For the CDR3, the DNA is TGTGCCAGCAGTAGAGGGGGGCCCCAGCATTTT. It is translated as CASSRGGPQHF. The chain has TRBV28 and TRBJ1-5; perhaps TRBD1 as D (6 bases). The CDR3 contains 11 residues. The V end lost 5 bases, the J end lost 9 bases, and 8 bases lay between the germline ends. CDR1 and CDR2 from the germline V gene are MDHEN and SYDVKM.

This clone rates as large. J is TRBJ2-3 and V is TRBV29-1; maybe TRBD1 (6 bases). The CDR3 is 15 residues long. V was cut by 6 bases and J by 3 bases, with 19 bases left in between. Germline values: CDR1 SQVTM, CDR2 ANQGSEA. The CDR3 sequence: CSVLKQGNPTDTQYF. CDR3 in DNA: TGCAGCGTCCTGAAGCAGGGGAACCCAACAGATACGCAGTATTTT.

The gene calls are TRBV5-1 and TRBJ2-7, with D perhaps TRBD2 (5 bases). Germline CDR1 is SGHRS and CDR2 is YFSETQ. CDR3 length: 13 residues. Between the trimmed V and J ends, which lost 0 bases and 7 bases, there was a span of 11 bases. The CDR3 nucleotides are TGCGCCAGCAGCTTGGCCGGGAAACGAGAGCAGTACTTC. Amino acids: CASSLAGKREQYF.

This clone qualifies as medium-sized. The rearrangement joins TRBV28 to TRBJ1-5; D might be TRBD1 (5 bases). Trimming stripped 8 bases from V and 6 bases from J, with 5 bases between. The CDR3 runs 10 residues. In germline, CDR1 is MDHEN, CDR2 SYDVKM. As DNA, the CDR3 is TGTGCCAGCGGGGGTCAGCCCCAGCATTTT. Residues: CASGGQPQHF.

The chain uses TRBV18 and TRBJ2-3; the match to TRBD2 covers 9 bases. The CDR3 runs 18 residues. The germline gives CDR1 KGHSH, CDR2 LQKENI. V lost 3 bases, J lost 4 bases, and 14 bases stayed unmatched. The CDR3 loop reads CASSPDFGLAGGADTQYF. As DNA, the CDR3 is TGTGCCAGCTCACCGGACTTCGGGTTGGCGGGAGGGGCAGATACGCAGTATTTT.

The rearrangement links TRBV5-5 to TRBJ2-1; 9 bases agree with TRBD1. Germline CDR1 and CDR2: SGHKS and YYEKEE (reference sequence). This CDR3 is 14 amino acids long. Germline trimming cut 4 bases from V and 5 bases from J; bases unmatched to any gene: 4. DNA of the CDR3: TGTGCCAGCAGCGAAGGGACAGGGAACAATGAGCAGTTCTTC. Amino acids: CASSEGTGNNEQFF. The entire variable domain, with the rest obtained from reference TRBV5-5 and TRBJ2-1, is as follows: DAGVTQSPTHLIKTRGQQVTLRCSPISGHKSVSWYQQVLGQGPQFIFQYYEKEERGRGNFPDRFSARQFPNYSSELNVNALLLGDSALYLCASSEGTGNNEQFFGPGTRLTVL.

The chain couples TRBV5-1 to TRBJ1-1, with D perhaps TRBD1 (6 bases). The CDR3 spans 16 residues. CDR1 is SGHRS, CDR2 YFSETQ, per germline. Trimming took off 7 bases at V and 2 bases at J, with 21 bases between the two ends. The CDR3 region is CASGLTGTPLNTEAFF. The CDR3 DNA follows: TGCGCCAGCGGACTGACCGGGACACCGCTTAACACTGAAGCTTTCTTT.